This record concerns one T cell receptor beta chain sequence. This entry belongs to a study of blood T cell repertoires in COVID-19. The CDR3 runs to 15 residues. The J segment lost 2 bases and the V segment lost 5 bases, leaving 3 bases of the junction unmatched. The germline CDR1 and CDR2 sequences are SGHTA and FQGTGA. The method was immunoSEQ multiplex PCR; TCRdb's version includes in-frame clones alone and lacks a portion of them. The repertoire holds 130,000 to 150,000 clones, with around 83% as singletons. The V gene is TRBV7-3, the J gene TRBJ1-4; 9 bases are a match to TRBD1. The sample taken for sequencing was PBMCs or T cells enriched from blood (not recorded which). This receptor was obtained from a man aged 45-60 years who had recovered from COVID-19. CDR3 sequence: CASSPTGGTNEKLFF. CDR3 coding DNA: TGTGCCAGCAGCCCGACAGGGGGGACTAATGAAAAACTGTTTTTT.